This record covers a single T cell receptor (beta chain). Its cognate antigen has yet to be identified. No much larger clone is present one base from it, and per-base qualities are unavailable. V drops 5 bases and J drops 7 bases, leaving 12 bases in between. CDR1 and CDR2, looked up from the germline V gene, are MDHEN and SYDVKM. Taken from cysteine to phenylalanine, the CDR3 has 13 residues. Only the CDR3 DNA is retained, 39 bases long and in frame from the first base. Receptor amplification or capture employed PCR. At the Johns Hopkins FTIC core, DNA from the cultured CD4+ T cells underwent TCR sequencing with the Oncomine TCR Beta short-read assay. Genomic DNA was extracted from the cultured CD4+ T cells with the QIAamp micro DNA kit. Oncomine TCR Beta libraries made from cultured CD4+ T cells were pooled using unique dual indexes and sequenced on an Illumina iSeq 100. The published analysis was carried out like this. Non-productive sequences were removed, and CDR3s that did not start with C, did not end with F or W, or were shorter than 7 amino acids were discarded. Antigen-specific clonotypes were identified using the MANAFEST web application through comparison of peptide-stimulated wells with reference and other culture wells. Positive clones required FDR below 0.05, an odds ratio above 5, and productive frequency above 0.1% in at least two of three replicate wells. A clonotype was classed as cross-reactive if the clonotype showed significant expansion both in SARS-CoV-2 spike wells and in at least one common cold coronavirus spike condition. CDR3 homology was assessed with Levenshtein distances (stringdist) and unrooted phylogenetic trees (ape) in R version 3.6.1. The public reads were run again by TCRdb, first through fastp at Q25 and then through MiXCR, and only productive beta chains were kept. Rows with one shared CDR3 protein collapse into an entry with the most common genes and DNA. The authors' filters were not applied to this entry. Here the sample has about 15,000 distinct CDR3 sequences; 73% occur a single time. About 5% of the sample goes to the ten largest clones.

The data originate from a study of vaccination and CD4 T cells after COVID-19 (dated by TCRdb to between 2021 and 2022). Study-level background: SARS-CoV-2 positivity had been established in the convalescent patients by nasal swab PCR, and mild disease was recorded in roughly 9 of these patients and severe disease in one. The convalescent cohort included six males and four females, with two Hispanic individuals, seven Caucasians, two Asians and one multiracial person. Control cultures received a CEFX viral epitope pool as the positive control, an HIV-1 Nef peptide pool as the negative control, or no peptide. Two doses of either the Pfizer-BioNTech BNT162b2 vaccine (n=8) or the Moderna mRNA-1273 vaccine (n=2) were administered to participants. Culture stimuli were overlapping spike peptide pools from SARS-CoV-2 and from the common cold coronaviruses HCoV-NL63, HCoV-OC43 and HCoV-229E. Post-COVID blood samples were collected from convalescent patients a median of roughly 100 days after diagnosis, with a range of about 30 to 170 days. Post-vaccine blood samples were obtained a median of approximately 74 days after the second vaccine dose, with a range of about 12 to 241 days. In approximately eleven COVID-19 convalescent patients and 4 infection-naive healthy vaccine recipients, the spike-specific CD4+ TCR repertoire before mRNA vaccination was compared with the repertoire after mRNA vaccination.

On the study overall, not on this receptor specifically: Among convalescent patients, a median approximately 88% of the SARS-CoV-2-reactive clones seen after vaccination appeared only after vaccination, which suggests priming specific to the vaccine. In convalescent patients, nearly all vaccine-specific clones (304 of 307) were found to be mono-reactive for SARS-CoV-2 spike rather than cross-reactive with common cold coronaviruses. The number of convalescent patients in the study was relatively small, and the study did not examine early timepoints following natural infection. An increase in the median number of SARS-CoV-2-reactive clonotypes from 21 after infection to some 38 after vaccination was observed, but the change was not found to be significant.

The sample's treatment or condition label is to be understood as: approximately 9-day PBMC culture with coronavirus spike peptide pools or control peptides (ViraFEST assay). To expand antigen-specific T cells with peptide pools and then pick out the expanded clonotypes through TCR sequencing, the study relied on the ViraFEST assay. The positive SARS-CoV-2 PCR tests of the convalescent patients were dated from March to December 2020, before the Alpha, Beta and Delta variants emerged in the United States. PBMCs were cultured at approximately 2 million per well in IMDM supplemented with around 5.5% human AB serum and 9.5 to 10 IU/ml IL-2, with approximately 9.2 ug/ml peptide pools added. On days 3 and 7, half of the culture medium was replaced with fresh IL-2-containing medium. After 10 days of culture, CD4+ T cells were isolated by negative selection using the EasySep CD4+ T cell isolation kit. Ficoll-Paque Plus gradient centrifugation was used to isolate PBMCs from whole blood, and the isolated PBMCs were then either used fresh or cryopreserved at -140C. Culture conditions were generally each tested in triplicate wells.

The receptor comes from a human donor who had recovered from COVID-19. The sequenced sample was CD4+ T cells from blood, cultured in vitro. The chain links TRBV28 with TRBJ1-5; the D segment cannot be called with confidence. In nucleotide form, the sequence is TGTGCCAGCAGTAAAGGGCTCCAACAGCCCCAGCATTTT. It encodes CASSKGLQQPQHF.